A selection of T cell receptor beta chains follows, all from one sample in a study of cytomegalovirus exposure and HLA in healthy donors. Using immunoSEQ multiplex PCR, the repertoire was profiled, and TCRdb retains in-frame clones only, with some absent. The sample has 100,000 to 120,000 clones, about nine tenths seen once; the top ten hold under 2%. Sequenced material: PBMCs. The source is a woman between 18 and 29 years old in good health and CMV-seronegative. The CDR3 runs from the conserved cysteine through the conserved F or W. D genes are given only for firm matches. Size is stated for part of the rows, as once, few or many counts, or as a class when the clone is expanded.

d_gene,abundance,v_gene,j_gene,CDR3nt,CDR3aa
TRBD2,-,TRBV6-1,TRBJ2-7,TGTGCCAGCAATACCGGGACTAGTTCCTACGAGCAGTACTTC,CASNTGTSSYEQYF
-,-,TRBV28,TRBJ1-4,TGTGCCAGCAGCCCTACAGGGACTAATGAAAAACTGTTTTTT,CASSPTGTNEKLFF
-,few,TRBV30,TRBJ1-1,TGTGCCTGGAGTAGAGGAACTGAAGCTTTCTTT,CAWSRGTEAFF
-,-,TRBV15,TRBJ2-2,TGTGCCACCAGCCCTAGACGGGCAGGGGGGATCACCGGGGAGCTGTTTTTT,CATSPRRAGGITGELFF
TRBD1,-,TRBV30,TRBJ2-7,TGTGCCTGGAGTGTACCCGGCCAGGGGGCCTACGAGCAGTACTTC,CAWSVPGQGAYEQYF
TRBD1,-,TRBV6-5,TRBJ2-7,TGTGCCAGCAGTTACAGGGGACAGGGCTACGAGCAGTACTTC,CASSYRGQGYEQYF
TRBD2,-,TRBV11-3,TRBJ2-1,TGTGCCAGCAGCTTAACTCCGACTAGCGGGGTTTACAATGAGCAGTTCTTC,CASSLTPTSGVYNEQFF
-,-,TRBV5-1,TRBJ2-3,TGCGCCAGCAGCTTGGGGCTAGAAGCAGATACGCAGTATTTT,CASSLGLEADTQYF
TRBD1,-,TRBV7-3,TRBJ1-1,TGTGCCAGCAGCCTGGACAGGGCCAGGAACACTGAAGCTTTCTTT,CASSLDRARNTEAFF
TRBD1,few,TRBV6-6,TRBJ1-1,TGTGCCAGCAGTTACTCCAGGGGGACTGAAGCTTTCTTT,CASSYSRGTEAFF
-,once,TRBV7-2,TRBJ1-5,TGTGCCAGCAGCGGCGCAGGGGATCACAATCAGCCCCAGCATTTT,CASSGAGDHNQPQHF
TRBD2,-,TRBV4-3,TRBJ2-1,TGCGCCAGCAGCCAAGCGGCGGGGGTCTTAATGAGCTCCTACAATGAGCAGTTCTTC,CASSQAAGVLMSSYNEQFF
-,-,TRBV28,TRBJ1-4,TGTGCCAGCAGTTATGATACAGGAGTCAATAATGAAAAACTGTTTTTT,CASSYDTGVNNEKLFF
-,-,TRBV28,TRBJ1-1,TGTGCCAGCAGGCAGGGGACGATAACTTTCTTT,CASRQGTITFF
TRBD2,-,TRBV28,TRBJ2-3,TGTGCCAGCGGACCTGGGGCCGGACTAGGACCCAGCACAGATACGCAGTATTTT,CASGPGAGLGPSTDTQYF
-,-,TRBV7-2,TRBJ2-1,TGTGCCAGCAGAACGGCGCCTAGCGCGAGCGATGAGCAGTTCTTC,CASRTAPSASDEQFF
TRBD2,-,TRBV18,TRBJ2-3,TGTGCCAGCTCACCCTTGGCGGGAGGCCCCGCAGATACGCAGTATTTT,CASSPLAGGPADTQYF
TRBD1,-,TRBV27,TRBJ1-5,TGTGCCAGCAGAAAAACCAGGGGGCTTGGGAATCAGCCCCAGCATTTT,CASRKTRGLGNQPQHF
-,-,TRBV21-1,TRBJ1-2,TGTGCCAGCAGCAAAGCTTGCGGGGGGAACTATGGCTACACCTTC,CASSKACGGNYGYTF
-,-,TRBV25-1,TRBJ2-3,TGTGCCAGCAGTCACCCGGGGAGAAGCACAGATACGCAGTATTTT,CASSHPGRSTDTQYF
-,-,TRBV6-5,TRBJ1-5,TGTGCCAGCAGTTACTTGGGCCAAAGCAATCAGCCCCAGCATTTT,CASSYLGQSNQPQHF
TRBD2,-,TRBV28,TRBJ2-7,TGTGCCAGCAGACACGGGAGCGGGGCCTACGAGCAGTACTTC,CASRHGSGAYEQYF
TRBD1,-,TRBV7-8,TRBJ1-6,TGTGCCAGCAGCTTAGCGCGCGGAGGACAGGGTAATTCACCCCTCCACTTT,CASSLARGGQGNSPLHF
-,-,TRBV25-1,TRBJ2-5,TGTGCCAGCGCCACGCACATTAAGGACAGCGATGACCAAGAGACCCAGTACTTC,CASATHIKDSDDQETQYF
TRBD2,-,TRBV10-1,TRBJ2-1,TGCGCCAGCAGTGAGGGGGGGGCCTACAATGAGCAGTTCTTC,CASSEGGAYNEQFF
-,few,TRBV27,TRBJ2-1,TGTGCCAGCAGTTTTTTCCGGGAAGGTTGGGATGAGCAGTTCTTC,CASSFFREGWDEQFF
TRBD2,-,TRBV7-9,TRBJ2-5,TGTGCCAGCAGCCTGGGACTAGCGGGGGGGGAAGAGACCCAGTACTTC,CASSLGLAGGEETQYF
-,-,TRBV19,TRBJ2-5,TGTGCCAGTAGTATCTCCCCTAGCATCGGATCAGAGACCCAGTACTTC,CASSISPSIGSETQYF
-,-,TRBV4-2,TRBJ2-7,TGTGCCAGCAGCCAAGATCGCGGGTCCCGCTACGAGCAGTACTTC,CASSQDRGSRYEQYF
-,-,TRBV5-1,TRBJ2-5,TGCGCCAGCAGCTTACAGATGGGAGAAGGGACCCAGTACTTC,CASSLQMGEGTQYF
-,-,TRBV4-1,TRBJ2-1,TGCGCCAGCAGCCAAGTTCAGGGCCATGAGCAGTTCTTC,CASSQVQGHEQFF
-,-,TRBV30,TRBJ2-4,TGTGCCTGGAGTCTGGATAGCAACCCCAAAAACATTCAGTACTTC,CAWSLDSNPKNIQYF
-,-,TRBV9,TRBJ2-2,TGTGCCAGCAGCGTAGAAGCGAGGAGCACGGGCGGGGAGCTGTTTTTT,CASSVEARSTGGELFF
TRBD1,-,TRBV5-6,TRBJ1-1,TGTGCCAGCAGTTACCGGAAAGCAGGGGGTTTAACCACTGAAGCTTTCTTT,CASSYRKAGGLTTEAFF
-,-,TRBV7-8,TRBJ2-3,TGTGCCAGCAGCTTAGACCTCGGGGAGGCAGATACGCAGTATTTT,CASSLDLGEADTQYF
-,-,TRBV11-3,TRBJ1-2,TGTGCCAGCAGCTTAGGACAGGCGACTTACCCCTTC,CASSLGQATYPF
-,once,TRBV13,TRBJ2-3,TGTGCCAGCAGCTTAGCGACGACAGGGAGGTGGGCAGATACGCAGTATTTT,CASSLATTGRWADTQYF
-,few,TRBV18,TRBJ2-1,TGTGCCAGCTCACCACCTAATAGCGCGGGCAATGAGCAGTTCTTC,CASSPPNSAGNEQFF